Included here is one T cell receptor beta chain sequence, with context. Its cognate antigen has yet to be identified. Base-call qualities are not available, and no considerably larger clone is one nucleotide away. The source of the sample is a study of T cell changes during pregnancy in multiple sclerosis (dated 2019 in TCRdb). Study-wide context: The study looked at changes in the T cell repertoire across pregnancy in women with multiple sclerosis.

The CDR3 goes from the cysteine to the phenylalanine over 16 residues. Just the 48-base CDR3 DNA is kept, in frame starting at base 1. The germline ends are 23 bases apart after V is trimmed by 5 bases and J by 7 bases. CDR1 and CDR2 (SEHNR, FQNEAQ) derive from the germline V gene (reference sequence). The library was made by the immunoSEQ multiplex PCR assay. TCRdb limited this immuneACCESS table to in-frame rearrangements with V and J called. A share of clones is missing; checked studies link under half to unresolved V genes, and the rest is unexplained. The table for this sample lists 33,000 or so clones; 90% of them were counted only once. 5.4% of the sample rests with the top ten.

Sequences were derived from peripheral blood, sampled in the third trimester of pregnancy. The chain was built from TRBV7-9 and TRBJ1-2; possibly the D gene is TRBD1, per 6 matching bases. This clonotype was sampled from a female donor in good health, enrolled as a control in a pregnancy study. The CDR3 loop reads CASSVKAPGQKGGYTF. The DNA is as follows: TGTGCCAGCAGCGTGAAAGCTCCGGGACAAAAGGGTGGCTACACCTTC. Full variable domain (CDR3 extended with the reference TRBV7-9 and TRBJ1-2 proteins): DTGVSQNPRHKITKRGQNVTFRCDPISEHNRLYWYRQTLGQGPEFLTYFQNEAQLEKSRLLSDRFSAERPKGSFSTLEIQRTEQGDSAMYLCASSVKAPGQKGGYTFGSGTRLTVV.